Each of the 32 T cell receptor beta chains below was sequenced from the same sample in a study of T cell changes during pregnancy in multiple sclerosis. Assay used: immunoSEQ multiplex PCR; TCRdb lists only in-frame clones, some missing. The sample consists of 65,000 to 95,000 clones, over 75% of them appearing once. The sample in question was peripheral blood, obtained before pregnancy. The receptors derive from a female donor with multiple sclerosis, enrolled in a pregnancy study.

This rearrangement joins TRBV30 to TRBJ1-2; 7 nucleotides agree with TRBD1. The trim removed 5 bases at V and 8 bases at J, leaving 11 bases unmatched. The germline CDR1 and CDR2 sequences are GTSNPN and SVGIG (reference sequence). CDR3 length: 13 amino acids. For the CDR3, the DNA is TGTGCCTGGGGACGTATTCTAGGGGGCGGCTACACCTTC. This gives the protein CAWGRILGGGYTF.

This clone was seen only once. The rearrangement joins TRBV2 to TRBJ1-6; D gene unclear. The CDR3 extends over 15 amino acids. V lost 5 bases, J lost 0 bases, and 8 bases lay in between. Per the germline V gene, CDR1 is SNHLY and CDR2 is FYNNEI. The CDR3 region has the DNA TGTGCCAGCAGTACTAGAAGCTCCTATAATTCACCCCTCCACTTT. Encoded protein: CASSTRSSYNSPLHF.

This sequence joins TRBV5-1 and TRBJ2-3; TRBD1 might be the D (5 bases). Trimming pared 3 bases from V and 0 bases from J, leaving 8 bases between. There are 14 residues in the CDR3. CDR1 is SGHRS, CDR2 YFSETQ, per germline. CDR3 loop: CASSSAGSTDTQYF. As DNA, the CDR3 is TGCGCCAGCAGCTCTGCAGGGAGCACAGATACGCAGTATTTT.

The chain employs TRBV11-3 and TRBJ2-5; 8 bases align to TRBD1. CDR3 size: 14 residues. Germline values: CDR1 SGHNT, CDR2 YENEEA. V trimming: 4 bases; J trimming: 3 bases; junction bases outside the gene matches: 4. This CDR3 is CASSSGTGKETQYF. The DNA of the CDR3 is TGTGCCAGCAGCTCCGGGACAGGCAAAGAGACCCAGTACTTC.

Remarks on this clone: Other DNA sequences in this specimen translate into the identical CDR3. CDR3 amino acids: CASSYGGQETQYF. DNA of the CDR3: TGTGCCAGCAGTTACGGAGGGCAAGAGACCCAGTACTTC. The chain recombines TRBV6-6 with TRBJ2-5, with D maybe TRBD2 (6 bases). Between the trimmed V and J ends, which lost 2 bases and 2 bases, there was a span of 6 bases. Germline V lookup: CDR1 MNHNY, CDR2 SVGAGI (reference sequence). This CDR3 contains 13 residues.

This chain joins TRBV9 and TRBJ2-6, with TRBD1 as a possible D gene (6 bases). V was cut by 4 bases and J by 2 bases, with 10 bases left in between. Germline assignment: CDR1 SGDLS and CDR2 YYNGEE. The CDR3 covers 15 residues. The CDR3 spells CASSRTGPGANVLTF. The DNA of the CDR3 is TGTGCCAGCAGCCGAACAGGGCCTGGGGCCAACGTCCTGACTTTC.

The chain links TRBV6-1 to TRBJ2-1; D is ambiguous. The CDR3 is 14 amino acids. Looked up from germline, CDR1 is MNHNS and CDR2 is SASEGT. Trimming removed 6 bases from V and 0 bases from J, with 9 bases in between. The CDR3 region has the DNA TGTGCCAGCAGACAGAGAAGCTCCTACAATGAGCAGTTCTTC. Its translation is CASRQRSSYNEQFF.

The rearrangement uses TRBV10-3 and TRBJ1-2, with D perhaps matching TRBD1 (6 bases). The ends were cut back, 7 bases at V and 4 bases at J, with 16 bases in the middle. The CDR3 has 14 residues. The V gene's germline CDR1 is ENHRY and CDR2 SYGVKD. In DNA, the CDR3 is TGTGCCATCACTCCCGGGGGGGCGAGCTATGGCTACACCTTC. This codes for CAITPGGASYGYTF.

The rearrangement joins TRBV4-3 to TRBJ2-7; D unclear. Trimming cost V 2 bases and J 4 bases, with 9 bases left between them. Germline V gives CDR1 LGHNA, CDR2 YSLEER. The CDR3 consists of 13 residues. CDR3: CASSQTMRYEQYF. DNA of the CDR3: TGCGCCAGCAGCCAAACTATGAGGTACGAGCAGTACTTC.

The CDR3 protein is CASSLALSTPRGYTF. For the CDR3, the DNA is TGTGCCAGCAGCTTAGCGCTAAGCACACCGCGGGGCTACACCTTC. The chain has TRBV7-8 and TRBJ1-2; D remains ambiguous. CDR3 length: 15 residues. Trimming shortened V by 0 bases and J by 8 bases, and 16 bases separated the two germline ends. Germline V gene data show CDR1 as SGHVS and CDR2 as FQNEAQ.

The chain employs TRBV5-1 and TRBJ2-5, with D unclear. This CDR3 has 14 residues. Trimming pared 1 base from V and 0 bases from J, leaving 7 bases between. Germline CDR1 SGHRS, CDR2 YFSETQ. The CDR3 region is CASSLLGDQETQYF. CDR3 in DNA: TGCGCCAGCAGCTTGCTAGGAGACCAAGAGACCCAGTACTTC. Filled out from reference TRBV5-1 and TRBJ2-5, the complete variable domain reads KAGVTQTPRYLIKTRGQQVTLSCSPISGHRSVSWYQQTPGQGLQFLFEYFSETQRNKGNFPGRFSGRQFSNSRSEMNVSTLELGDSALYLCASSLLGDQETQYFGPGTRLLVL.

In DNA form, the CDR3 reads TGTGCCAGCAGCACCCGGGACAGGGGCTATGGCTACACCTTC. It encodes CASSTRDRGYGYTF. The chain carries TRBV28 and TRBJ1-2, with 10 bases fitting TRBD1. The CDR3 is 14 residues long. Germline values: CDR1 MDHEN, CDR2 SYDVKM. Trimming removed 6 bases from V and 4 bases from J; junction bases left unmatched: 5.

The chain couples TRBV28 to TRBJ1-2; D is perhaps TRBD1 (6 bases). The V end lost 3 bases, the J end lost 4 bases, and 15 bases lay between the germline ends. Per the germline V gene, CDR1 is MDHEN and CDR2 is SYDVKM. The CDR3 is 15 residues long. The DNA of the CDR3 is TGTGCCAGCAGTTTGCCCGGACAGCTGACCTATGGCTACACCTTC. Protein: CASSLPGQLTYGYTF.

In the case of this clone: Since no conserved phenylalanine or tryptophan closes the CDR3, a read error is the likely cause. The limits of the CDR3 on the DNA are not certain, so only TCRdb's listed CDR3 is given. The chain joins TRBV28 to TRBJ1-2; the listed D gene, TRBD1, was not tested against the DNA. Including both end residues, the CDR3 is 12 amino acids long. CDR1 is MDHEN and CDR2 is SYDVKM in the germline V gene. This CDR3 is CASSFHGQSVHS.

This chain uses TRBV18 with TRBJ2-1; 12 bases align to TRBD2. V gave up 6 bases and J gave up 6 bases; unmatched junction bases: 6. CDR3 length equals 15 residues. Germline V gene lookup returns CDR1 KGHSH and CDR2 LQKENI. CDR3 nucleotides: TGTGCCAGCTCCTACACTAGCGGGGGGTCCAATGAGCAGTTCTTC. Translation gives CASSYTSGGSNEQFF.

This sequence joins TRBV19 and TRBJ1-6, with 8 bases that match TRBD1. This CDR3 has 15 residues. Germline-derived CDR1 and CDR2 are LNHDA and SQIVND (reference sequence). The junction had 7 bases not matched to a gene; V was cut back by 5 bases and J by 7 bases. DNA for the CDR3: TGTGCCAGTAGTCCGCAGGGGGCAGGAAATTCACCCCTCCACTTT. Its protein product is CASSPQGAGNSPLHF.

The genes are TRBV30 and TRBJ1-6; a weak D match, TRBD1 (6 bases). Germline loops: CDR1 GTSNPN, CDR2 SVGIG (reference sequence). Trimming shortened V by 0 bases and J by 6 bases, and 12 bases separated the two germline ends. The CDR3 contains 15 residues. The CDR3 sequence: CAWSVLDRTNSPLHF. CDR3 coding DNA: TGTGCCTGGAGTGTTTTAGACAGGACTAATTCACCCCTCCACTTT.

This clone was counted a few times. This sequence joins TRBV19 and TRBJ1-1, with 8 nucleotides matching TRBD1. The CDR3 covers 14 residues. CDR1 and CDR2 from the germline V gene are LNHDA and SQIVND (reference sequence). V shed 4 bases and J 6 bases; nucleotides not matched to a gene: 7. CDR3 region: CASSRNRGGSEAFF. CDR3 nucleotides: TGTGCCAGTAGTAGAAACAGGGGGGGGTCTGAAGCTTTCTTT.

For the CDR3, the DNA is TGTGCCAGCAGCTTCGGAATACAGATCAACACCGGGGAGCTGTTTTTT. It translates to CASSFGIQINTGELFF. The chain uses TRBV5-6 and TRBJ2-2; D remains unclear. The ends were cut back, 2 bases at V and 2 bases at J, with 13 bases in the middle. The germline gives CDR1 SGHDT, CDR2 YYEEEE. The CDR3 sequence is 16 residues long.

In DNA form, the CDR3 reads TGTGCCAGTAGTGTACAGGGGGGGGGTGAGCAGTTCTTC. Translation: CASSVQGGGEQFF. The chain employs TRBV19 and TRBJ2-1, with D perhaps matching TRBD1 (8 bases). Trimming shortened V by 5 bases and J by 9 bases, and 14 bases separated the two germline ends. CDR3 size: 13 residues. The germline V gene has CDR1 LNHDA and CDR2 SQIVND (reference sequence).

The V gene is TRBV6-1, the J gene TRBJ2-1; D remains unclear. The CDR3 covers 16 residues. The germline gives CDR1 MNHNS, CDR2 SASEGT. The V end lost 4 bases, the J end lost 5 bases, and 18 bases lay between the germline ends. The CDR3 is CASSVFPLPRDNEQFF. CDR3 coding DNA: TGTGCCAGCAGTGTTTTCCCCCTCCCTCGCGACAATGAGCAGTTCTTC.

The V gene is TRBV5-6, the J gene TRBJ1-4; 7 bases agree with TRBD1. The CDR3 has 16 amino acids. Germline V lookup: CDR1 SGHDT, CDR2 YYEEEE. V shed 1 base and J 7 bases; nucleotides not matched to a gene: 10. CDR3 DNA: TGTGCCAGCAGCTTGTCTAAGGGACAGTTTTTTGAAAAACTGTTTTTT. It encodes CASSLSKGQFFEKLFF.

This chain links TRBV12-5 with TRBJ1-4, with TRBD1 matching 11 bases. CDR3 length equals 14 residues. Trimming cost V 6 bases and J 7 bases; bases outside gene matches: 4. Per the germline V gene, CDR1 is LGHNT and CDR2 is FRNRAP. CDR3 protein: CASGRGQGVEKLFF. The CDR3, as DNA: TGTGCTAGTGGGAGGGGACAGGGGGTTGAAAAACTGTTTTTT.

CDR3 in DNA: TGTGCCAGCTCACCAGCAGGGAACAACTATGGCTACACCTTC. Residues: CASSPAGNNYGYTF. V usage is TRBV18 and J usage is TRBJ1-2, with TRBD1 as a possible D gene (5 bases). Germline-derived CDR1 and CDR2 are KGHSH and LQKENI. Deletions cut 2 bases from V and 2 bases from J, with 9 bases between. The length of the CDR3 is 14 residues.

This chain connects TRBV29-1 to TRBJ2-1, with TRBD1 matching 7 bases. The CDR3 is made up of 16 amino acids. Germline-derived CDR1 and CDR2 are SQVTM and ANQGSEA. With 6 bases clipped from V and 0 bases from J, the junction kept 11 bases outside the gene matches. CDR3 coding DNA: TGCAGCGTAAGGGACAGAACTATGTACTCCTACAATGAGCAGTTCTTC. Residues: CSVRDRTMYSYNEQFF.

The rearrangement uses TRBV7-2 and TRBJ2-1, with D hard to call. The CDR3 length is 14 residues. With 2 bases removed from V and 6 bases from J, the gap between germline ends came to 11 bases. Germline values: CDR1 SGHTA, CDR2 FQGNSA. Here the CDR3 reads CASSLHQVSNEQFF. CDR3 sequence (DNA): TGTGCCAGCAGCTTACATCAGGTTTCCAATGAGCAGTTCTTC. The full variable domain, with the rest looked up from reference TRBV7-2 and TRBJ2-1, is GAGVSQSPSNKVTEKGKDVELRCDPISGHTALYWYRQSLGQGLEFLIYFQGNSAPDKSGLPSDRFSAERTGGSVSTLTIQRTQQEDSAVYLCASSLHQVSNEQFFGPGTRLTVL.

This chain connects TRBV7-6 to TRBJ2-7; possibly TRBD1 for D (6 bases). The CDR3 is 15 residues long. V lost 5 bases and J 3 bases, leaving 17 bases between the germline ends. Germline-derived CDR1 and CDR2 are SGHVS and FNYEAQ. The CDR3: CASSMYGTTGYEQYF. Written as DNA, the CDR3 is TGTGCCAGCAGCATGTATGGGACAACGGGCTACGAGCAGTACTTC.

The chain joins TRBV6-1 to TRBJ1-5, with D possibly matching TRBD1 (5 bases). The CDR3 contains 12 residues. V dropped 6 bases and J dropped 5 bases, with 8 bases sitting between them. Germline V gene data show CDR1 as MNHNS and CDR2 as SASEGT. In nucleotides, the CDR3 is TGTGCCAGCAGCCAGGGTTATCAGCCCCAGCATTTT. Translation gives CASSQGYQPQHF.

This chain connects TRBV6-5 to TRBJ1-1; 7 bases line up with TRBD1. Unmatched junction bases numbered 4, after V lost 6 bases and J lost 3 bases. The CDR3 spans 13 residues. Germline V lookup: CDR1 MNHEY, CDR2 SVGAGI. CDR3 residues: CASRDRSYTEAFF. CDR3 nucleotides: TGTGCCAGCAGGGACAGGAGTTACACTGAAGCTTTCTTT.

The chain is built from TRBV28 and TRBJ1-4; D perhaps matches TRBD1 (5 bases). Between the trimmed V and J ends, which lost 3 bases and 5 bases, there was a span of 13 bases. Germline V gene data show CDR1 as MDHEN and CDR2 as SYDVKM. The CDR3 sequence is 15 residues long. The CDR3 DNA reads TGTGCCAGCAGTTTGGGGGGGGGATTAAATGAAAAACTGTTTTTT. Residues: CASSLGGGLNEKLFF.

The chain carries TRBV2 and TRBJ2-1; weak D call: TRBD1 (6 bases). V was pared by 5 bases and J by 3 bases, with 17 bases between. The germline CDR1 and CDR2 sequences are SNHLY and FYNNEI. The CDR3 runs to 16 residues. CDR3 nucleotide sequence: TGTGCCAGCAGTAGGGAACAGGGTAATATCTACAATGAGCAGTTCTTC. It encodes CASSREQGNIYNEQFF. The whole variable domain, remainder taken from reference TRBV2 and TRBJ2-1, is EPEVTQTPSHQVTQMGQEVILRCVPISNHLYFYWYRQILGQKVEFLVSFYNNEISEKSEIFDDQFSVERPDGSNFTLKIRSTKLEDSAMYFCASSREQGNIYNEQFFGPGTRLTVL.

The V gene is TRBV13, the J gene TRBJ2-3, with 8 nucleotides matching TRBD2. Germline trimming cut 4 bases from V and 3 bases from J; bases unmatched to any gene: 6. CDR1 and CDR2 (germline): PRHDT, FYEKMQ (reference sequence). This CDR3 is built from 15 residues. CDR3 in DNA: TGTGCCAGCAGCTCCTCGGGGGGGGTAACAGATACGCAGTATTTT. It encodes CASSSSGGVTDTQYF.